This T cell receptor beta chain was captured in a study of PD-1 blockade in mismatch repair-deficient tumors. The CDR3 contains 17 residues. The trim removed 3 bases at V and 0 bases at J, leaving 5 bases unmatched. CDR1 and CDR2 from the germline V gene are SGHAT and FQNNGV. The assay was immunoSEQ multiplex PCR, and TCRdb's table has in-frame clones only and misses some. Of tens of thousands of clones listed, around 88% are singletons. TCR sequencing covered a few patients who responded to pembrolizumab. This chain links TRBV11-2 with TRBJ2-7; 13 bases fit TRBD2. The clonotype was recovered from an adult with mismatch repair-deficient cancer. The sample in question was peripheral blood, obtained 52 weeks after starting pembrolizumab. The CDR3 DNA is TGTGCCAGCAGCTTTAGGGGGACTAGCGGGACCTCCTACGAGCAGTACTTC. Protein sequence: CASSFRGTSGTSYEQYF.